The entry below describes one T cell receptor (beta chain). Antigen unknown. The protocol was immunoSEQ multiplex PCR, while the TCRdb copy is restricted to in-frame clones and leaves out a portion. Of around 130,000 clones listed, around 91% are singletons. The sample is drawn from a study of T cell responses to AZD1222 COVID-19 vaccine. The study, taken as a whole, reports: Dominant CD4 TCR responses targeted spike regions 160-218 and 743-854. Females made up more of the donors, who were largely white British, and clonal diversity may have come out too low. Compared with day 0, the breadth and depth of the Spike-specific TCR repertoire rose significantly after two doses of AZD1222. Targeting of unmutated variant regions was reportedly seen in nearly half of spike-specific TCRs.

Germline loops: CDR1 SNHLY, CDR2 FYNNEI. The CDR3 has 15 amino acids. Trimming removed 5 bases from V and 5 bases from J; junction bases left unmatched: 9. The chain joins TRBV2 to TRBJ2-7; TRBD2 aligns across 10 bases. The sample consisted of peripheral blood, taken on day 0 of AZD1222 vaccination. This TCR was sampled from an adult in good health. DNA of the CDR3: TGTGCCAGCAGTACCGCTAGCGGGAGTGCCGACGAGCAGTACTTC. Translation: CASSTASGSADEQYF.